This T cell receptor beta chain is from a study of T cells of healthy individuals (dated by TCRdb to about 2018). A word on this clonotype: It has no known antigen specificity. At one of its ends the junction is not consistent with the germline gene, which may arise from a read error.

The CDR3 spans 12 residues, from the cysteine through the phenylalanine. The sequence is cut down to CDR3 DNA, 36 bases in frame from base 1. From a lookup of the germline V gene (reference sequence), CDR1 and CDR2 are SGHAT and FQDESV. Library creation used 5' RACE. For sequencing, an Illumina MiSeq was employed. TCRdb reworked the public reads: Q25 trimming with fastp, MiXCR clone assembly, productive beta chains retained. Each CDR3 protein appears once, grouped with its most common genes and DNA. For this sample the table gives around 100,000 distinct CDR3 sequences, of which approximately 18% were detected only once. Jointly, the top ten make up roughly 6.1% of the sample.

The receptor chain draws on TRBV11-1 and TRBJ1-2, with TRBD1 perhaps the D gene, on 5 matching bases. The TCR comes from a human donor in good health. The sequence in DNA is TGTGGCAGCAGCTTATCGGGGGATGGCTACACCTTC. Its protein reads: CGSSLSGDGYTF.